This TCR beta chain originates from a study of T cell changes during pregnancy in multiple sclerosis. The assay was immunoSEQ multiplex PCR, and TCRdb's table has in-frame clones only and misses some. The sample has about 38,000 clones; around 90% are singletons. J was trimmed by 6 bases and V by 3 bases; bases with no gene match: 7. Germline values: CDR1 SNHLY, CDR2 FYNNEI. CDR3 length: 15 residues. The specimen comprised CD4+ T cells from peripheral blood mononuclear cells, sampled in the second trimester of pregnancy. This chain joins TRBV2 and TRBJ1-1; 10 nucleotides align to TRBD1. The clonotype was recovered from a female donor with multiple sclerosis, enrolled in a pregnancy study. The CDR3: CASSERDRGLPEAFF. CDR3 sequence (DNA): TGTGCCAGCAGTGAGAGGGACAGGGGTTTGCCTGAAGCTTTCTTT.